The 15 T cell receptor beta chains listed next were all sequenced from one sample in a study of blood T cell repertoires in COVID-19. The assay was immunoSEQ multiplex PCR, and TCRdb's table has in-frame clones only and misses some. The sample lists around 46,000 clones; roughly 86% were seen once. Material for sequencing was peripheral blood. These receptors were obtained from a man between 60 and 75 years old with active or convalescent COVID-19.

The chain joins TRBV12-3 or TRBV12-4 to TRBJ2-5; D unresolved. This CDR3 comprises 13 residues. V shed 6 bases and J shed 1 base, with 9 bases lying between them. The CDR3 loop reads CASRDTGQETQYF. Written as DNA, the CDR3 is TGTGCCAGCAGAGACACTGGCCAAGAGACCCAGTACTTC.

The chain has TRBV3-1 (or the pseudogene TRBV3-2) and TRBJ1-1; 7 positions agree with TRBD1. From germline, CDR1 is LGHDT and CDR2 YNNKEL (reference sequence). Trimming removed 6 bases from V and 1 base from J; junction bases left unmatched: 11. The CDR3 contains 16 residues. The CDR3 DNA is TGTGCCAGCAGTCCCACGACAGGGCTTACGAACACTGAAGCTTTCTTT. Translated: CASSPTTGLTNTEAFF.

This clone was observed a few times. The CDR3, as DNA: TGTGCCAGCAGCCCCCGGGACGGGGGAGTCCGGTTCTTT. It codes for CASSPRDGGVRFF. The genes are TRBV3-1 (or the pseudogene TRBV3-2) and TRBJ1-1; TRBD1 might be the D (5 bases). CDR3 length: 13 amino acids. The V and J ends lost 4 bases and 14 bases respectively, with 20 bases between them. CDR1 LGHDT and CDR2 YNNKEL come from the germline V gene (reference sequence).

This chain connects TRBV20-1 to TRBJ2-3; D call uncertain. V was trimmed by 3 bases and J by 2 bases, leaving 9 bases between them. Germline V gives CDR1 DFQATT, CDR2 SNEGSKA (reference sequence). This CDR3 spans 13 amino acids. Here the CDR3 reads CSASPEFTDTQYF. The CDR3, as DNA: TGCAGTGCTAGTCCCGAGTTCACAGATACGCAGTATTTT.

The V gene is TRBV7-8, the J gene TRBJ2-7; weak D call: TRBD1 (5 bases). V gave up 8 bases and J gave up 2 bases, with 13 bases separating them. Germline CDR1 and CDR2: SGHVS and FQNEAQ. This CDR3 has 13 residues. CDR3 residues: CASVGRATYEQYF. For the CDR3, the DNA is TGTGCCAGCGTCGGCAGGGCCACCTACGAGCAGTACTTC.

This clone was counted once. The genes are TRBV7-9 and TRBJ1-2; TRBD1 is a possible D gene (6 bases). Germline V lookup: CDR1 SEHNR, CDR2 FQNEAQ (reference sequence). Trimming removed 5 bases at V and 7 bases at J, with 23 bases between. CDR3 size: 16 residues. The CDR3 here is CASSLGDAGVYGGYTF. CDR3 DNA sequence: TGTGCCAGCAGCCTCGGGGACGCAGGGGTGTATGGTGGCTACACCTTC. Supplemented by reference TRBV7-9 and TRBJ1-2, the full variable domain reads DTGVSQNPRHKITKRGQNVTFRCDPISEHNRLYWYRQTLGQGPEFLTYFQNEAQLEKSRLLSDRFSAERPKGSFSTLEIQRTEQGDSAMYLCASSLGDAGVYGGYTFGSGTRLTVV.

The chain carries TRBV5-8 and TRBJ2-1; 7 nucleotides line up with TRBD1. After removal of 6 bases from V and 4 bases from J, the junction contained 13 bases not matched to a gene. Germline values: CDR1 SGHTS, CDR2 YDEGEE. The CDR3 covers 16 residues. The CDR3 DNA is TGTGCCAGCAAAACCCTACAACAGGGGCCATACAATGAGCAGTTCTTC. It encodes CASKTLQQGPYNEQFF.

This chain uses TRBV19 with TRBJ1-1; 9 bases map to TRBD1. V lost 9 bases and J lost 4; bases outside the gene matches: 12. There are 15 residues in the CDR3. The germline V gene encodes CDR1 LNHDA and CDR2 SQIVND (reference sequence). CDR3 in amino acids: CASHRDRVWSTEAFF. The CDR3 DNA follows: TGTGCCAGCCACCGGGACAGGGTTTGGAGCACTGAAGCTTTCTTT.

The V and J genes are TRBV6-5 and TRBJ1-5, with a possible D match to TRBD1 (6 bases). The CDR3 has 13 amino acids. The V end was cut by 6 bases, the J end by 5 bases, with 11 bases between. Germline V gene lookup returns CDR1 MNHEY and CDR2 SVGAGI. The DNA of the CDR3 is TGTGCCAGCAGGGAGACAGGTGATCAGCCCCAGCATTTT. This gives the protein CASRETGDQPQHF.

V is TRBV24-1 and J is TRBJ2-1; TRBD1 is a possible D gene (6 bases). This CDR3 is 16 amino acids long. V was shortened by 0 bases and J by 7 bases, with 15 bases between the two germline ends. Germline assignment: CDR1 KGHDR and CDR2 SFDVKD. Here the CDR3 reads CATSDLFSDSLNEQFF. Here the CDR3 DNA reads TGTGCCACCAGTGATTTGTTCTCGGACAGTTTAAATGAGCAGTTCTTC.

The V gene is TRBV9, the J gene TRBJ2-5; 11 bases match TRBD2. Germline-derived CDR1 and CDR2 are SGDLS and YYNGEE. With 4 bases clipped from V and 3 bases from J, the junction kept 2 bases outside the gene matches. The CDR3 is 14 residues long. The CDR3 loop is CASSQTSGEETQYF. The CDR3 DNA sequence: TGTGCCAGCAGCCAGACTAGCGGGGAAGAGACCCAGTACTTC.

The V call is TRBV2, the J call TRBJ1-5; no clear D. CDR1 is SNHLY, CDR2 FYNNEI, per germline. The CDR3 contains 13 residues. V lost 7 bases to trimming and J lost 5 bases, with 12 bases between them. For the CDR3, the DNA is TGTGCCAGCACCGAGGGAAGGTATCAGCCCCAGCATTTT. Translating gives CASTEGRYQPQHF.

V and J are TRBV2 and TRBJ1-1; D call uncertain. Germline V gives CDR1 SNHLY, CDR2 FYNNEI. V dropped 4 bases and J dropped 7 bases, with 13 bases sitting between them. The CDR3 sequence is 13 residues long. CDR3 nucleotide sequence: TGTGCCAGCAGTGTCAATAGAGCCGATGAAGCTTTCTTT. Translated: CASSVNRADEAFF.

The chain links TRBV7-8 to TRBJ1-3; 8 bases line up with TRBD1. The J segment lost 4 bases and the V segment lost 5 bases, leaving 10 bases of the junction unmatched. Germline CDR1 is SGHVS and CDR2 is FQNEAQ. CDR3 size: 16 residues. CDR3 sequence: CASSIQGGVGGNTIYF. The CDR3 nucleotides are TGTGCCAGCAGCATACAGGGGGGGGTAGGAGGAAACACCATATATTTT.

The chain links TRBV1 to TRBJ1-3. TRBV1 is a pseudogene. This CDR3 region has 18 residues. The CDR3 region is CTSSQDAPPAGTGNTIYF. CDR3 bases: TGCACCAGCAGCCAAGATGCCCCTCCCGCGGGTACTGGAAACACCATATATTTT.